This T cell receptor (beta chain) was identified during a study of blood T cells in healthy people across ages. Through a sample-barcoded 5' primer and a J-beta primer mix, a second PCR was run for roughly 6 to 12 cycles. TCRdb called the 5' RACE reads again in MiXCR, with one record for every CDR3 protein. The sample holds roughly 500,000 distinct CDR3 sequences, 27% seen once. The sample, 7.5 to 10 milliliters of peripheral blood, was drawn from each donor. CDR3 size: 18 residues. The germline V gene encodes CDR1 DFQATT and CDR2 SNEGSKA (reference sequence). The V gene end was trimmed by 0 bases and the J gene end by 8 bases; junction bases not matched to a gene: 16.

J is TRBJ2-1 and V is TRBV20-1; 10 bases are a match to TRBD2. The source is a woman between 65 and 79 years old in good health. Sequencing was performed on blood. In DNA form, the CDR3 reads TGCAGTGCTAGAGATTTCACGACAGGTCGGACTAGCGGCCATGAGCAGTTCTTC. Translating it yields CSARDFTTGRTSGHEQFF.